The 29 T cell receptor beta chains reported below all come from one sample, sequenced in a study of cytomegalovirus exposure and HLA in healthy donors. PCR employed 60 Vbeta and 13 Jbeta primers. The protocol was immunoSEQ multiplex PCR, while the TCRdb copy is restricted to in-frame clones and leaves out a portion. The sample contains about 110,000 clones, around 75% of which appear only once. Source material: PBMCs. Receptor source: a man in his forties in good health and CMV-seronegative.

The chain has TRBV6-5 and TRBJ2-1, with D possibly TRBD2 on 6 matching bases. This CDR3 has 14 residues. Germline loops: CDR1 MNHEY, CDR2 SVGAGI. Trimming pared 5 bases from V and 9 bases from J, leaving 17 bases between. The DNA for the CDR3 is TGTGCCAGCAGTAAACCGTCGGGACTCTCTGAGCAGTTCTTC. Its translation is CASSKPSGLSEQFF.

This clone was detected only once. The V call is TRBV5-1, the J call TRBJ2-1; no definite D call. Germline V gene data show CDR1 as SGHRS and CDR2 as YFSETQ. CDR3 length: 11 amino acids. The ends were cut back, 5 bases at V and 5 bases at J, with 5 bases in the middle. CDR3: CASSSDNEQFF. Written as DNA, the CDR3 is TGCGCCAGCAGTTCAGACAATGAGCAGTTCTTC.

CDR3 nucleotides: TGTGCCAGCCTTCGACCGGACACGAACACTGAAGCTTTCTTT. Translating it yields CASLRPDTNTEAFF. The J gene is TRBJ1-1, the V gene TRBV6-6; D is possibly TRBD1 (5 bases). CDR3 length equals 14 residues. The V end was cut by 8 bases, the J end by 1 base, with 14 bases between. Germline assignment: CDR1 MNHNY and CDR2 SVGAGI (reference sequence).

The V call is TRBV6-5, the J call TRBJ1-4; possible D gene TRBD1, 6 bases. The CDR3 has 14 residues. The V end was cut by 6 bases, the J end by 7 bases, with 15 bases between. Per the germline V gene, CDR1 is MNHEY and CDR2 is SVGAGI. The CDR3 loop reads CASSEGRGSEKLFF. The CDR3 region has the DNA TGTGCCAGCAGCGAGGGAAGGGGGTCTGAAAAACTGTTTTTT.

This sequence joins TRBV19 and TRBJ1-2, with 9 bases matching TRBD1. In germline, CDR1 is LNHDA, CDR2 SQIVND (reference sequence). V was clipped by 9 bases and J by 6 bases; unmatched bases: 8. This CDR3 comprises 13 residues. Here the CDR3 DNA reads TGTGCCAGCACTGACCGGACAGGGGATGGCTACACCTTC. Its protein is CASTDRTGDGYTF.

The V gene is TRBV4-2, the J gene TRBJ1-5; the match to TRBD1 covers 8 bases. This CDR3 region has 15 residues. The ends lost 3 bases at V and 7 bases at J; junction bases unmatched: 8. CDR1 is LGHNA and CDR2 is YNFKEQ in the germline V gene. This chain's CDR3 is CASSQGDRIAQPQHF. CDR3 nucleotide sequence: TGTGCCAGCAGCCAGGGGGACAGGATCGCGCAGCCCCAGCATTTT.

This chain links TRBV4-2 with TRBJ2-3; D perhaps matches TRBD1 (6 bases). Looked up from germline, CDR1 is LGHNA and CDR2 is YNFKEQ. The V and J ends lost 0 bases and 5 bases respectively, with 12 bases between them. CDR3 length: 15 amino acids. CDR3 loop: CASSQDRLGGDTQYF. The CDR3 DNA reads TGTGCCAGCAGCCAAGATCGGTTAGGGGGAGATACGCAGTATTTT.

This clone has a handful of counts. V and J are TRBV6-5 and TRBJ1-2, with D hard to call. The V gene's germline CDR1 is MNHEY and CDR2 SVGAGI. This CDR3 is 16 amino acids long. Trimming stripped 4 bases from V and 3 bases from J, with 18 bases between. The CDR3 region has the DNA TGTGCCAGCAGTTCCACATCTAGCTTCTCGGACTATGGCTACACCTTC. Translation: CASSSTSSFSDYGYTF.

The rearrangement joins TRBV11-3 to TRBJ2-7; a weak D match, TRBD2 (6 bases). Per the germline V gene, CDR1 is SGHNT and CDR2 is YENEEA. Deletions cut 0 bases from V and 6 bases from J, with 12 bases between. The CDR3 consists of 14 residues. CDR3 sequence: CASSLESGVGEQYF. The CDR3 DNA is TGTGCCAGCAGCTTAGAGTCGGGGGTTGGCGAGCAGTACTTC.

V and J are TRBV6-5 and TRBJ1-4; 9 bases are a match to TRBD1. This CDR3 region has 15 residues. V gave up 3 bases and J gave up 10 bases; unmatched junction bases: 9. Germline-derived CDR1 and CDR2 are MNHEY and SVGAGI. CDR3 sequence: CASSYSGQGGRKLFF. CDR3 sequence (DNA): TGTGCCAGCAGTTATTCGGGACAGGGTGGAAGAAAACTGTTTTTT.

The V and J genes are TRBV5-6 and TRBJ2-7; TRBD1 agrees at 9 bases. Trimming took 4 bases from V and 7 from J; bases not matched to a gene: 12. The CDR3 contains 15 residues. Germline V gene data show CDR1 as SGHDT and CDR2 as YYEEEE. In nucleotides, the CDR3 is TGTGCCAGCAGCCTGGGGTCAACAGGGGGCGGGGAGCAGTACTTC. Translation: CASSLGSTGGGEQYF.

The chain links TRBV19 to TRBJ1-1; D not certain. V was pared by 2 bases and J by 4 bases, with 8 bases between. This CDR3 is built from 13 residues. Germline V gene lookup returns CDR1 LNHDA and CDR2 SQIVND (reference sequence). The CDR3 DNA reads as TGTGCCAGTAGTATATTACAGTCCACTGAAGCTTTCTTT. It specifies CASSILQSTEAFF.

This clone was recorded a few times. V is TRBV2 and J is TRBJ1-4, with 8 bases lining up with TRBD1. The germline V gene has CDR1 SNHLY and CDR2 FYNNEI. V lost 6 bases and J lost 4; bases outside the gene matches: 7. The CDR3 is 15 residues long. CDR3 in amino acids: CASRDRGLGNEKLFF. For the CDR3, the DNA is TGTGCCAGCAGAGACAGGGGTTTGGGTAATGAAAAACTGTTTTTT. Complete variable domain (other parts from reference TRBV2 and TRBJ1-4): EPEVTQTPSHQVTQMGQEVILRCVPISNHLYFYWYRQILGQKVEFLVSFYNNEISEKSEIFDDQFSVERPDGSNFTLKIRSTKLEDSAMYFCASRDRGLGNEKLFFGSGTQLSVL.

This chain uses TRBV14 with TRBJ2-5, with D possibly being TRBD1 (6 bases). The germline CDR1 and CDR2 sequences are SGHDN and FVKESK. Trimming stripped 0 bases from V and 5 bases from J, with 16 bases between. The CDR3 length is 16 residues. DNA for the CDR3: TGTGCCAGCAGCCAAGAGTCGGGACACGGTTGGGAGACCCAGTACTTC. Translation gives CASSQESGHGWETQYF.

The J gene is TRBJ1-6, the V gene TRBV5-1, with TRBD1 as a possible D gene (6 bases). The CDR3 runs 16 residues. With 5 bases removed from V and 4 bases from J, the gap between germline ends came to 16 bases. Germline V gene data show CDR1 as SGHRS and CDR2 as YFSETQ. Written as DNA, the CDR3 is TGCGCCAGCAGGAGGGGGGGCGGTGGATATAATTCACCCCTCCACTTT. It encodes CASRRGGGGYNSPLHF.

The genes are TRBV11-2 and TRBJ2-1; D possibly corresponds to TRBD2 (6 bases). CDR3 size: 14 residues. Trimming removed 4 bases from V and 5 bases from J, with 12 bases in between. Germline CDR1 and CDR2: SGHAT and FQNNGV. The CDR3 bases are TGTGCCAGCAGCTCCCGACTAGTCCACAATGAGCAGTTCTTC. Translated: CASSSRLVHNEQFF.

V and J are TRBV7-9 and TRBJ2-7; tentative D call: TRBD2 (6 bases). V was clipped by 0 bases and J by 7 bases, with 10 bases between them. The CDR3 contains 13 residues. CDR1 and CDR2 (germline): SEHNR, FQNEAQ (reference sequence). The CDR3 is CASSLALGGEQYF. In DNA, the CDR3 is TGTGCCAGCAGCTTAGCGCTCGGGGGTGAGCAGTACTTC.

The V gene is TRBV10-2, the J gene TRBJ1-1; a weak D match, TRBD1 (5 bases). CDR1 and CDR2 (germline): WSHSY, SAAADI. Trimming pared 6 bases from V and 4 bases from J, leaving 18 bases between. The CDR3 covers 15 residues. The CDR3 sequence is CASRPNDRRRTEAFF. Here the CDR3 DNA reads TGCGCCAGCAGACCTAATGACAGACGCCGCACTGAAGCTTTCTTT.

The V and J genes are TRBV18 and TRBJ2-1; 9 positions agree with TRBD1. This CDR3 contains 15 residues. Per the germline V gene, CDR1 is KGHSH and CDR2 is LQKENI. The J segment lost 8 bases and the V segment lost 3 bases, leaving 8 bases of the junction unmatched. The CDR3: CASSPGQGSFDEQFF. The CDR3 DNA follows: TGTGCCAGCTCACCGGGACAGGGTTCGTTCGATGAGCAGTTCTTC.

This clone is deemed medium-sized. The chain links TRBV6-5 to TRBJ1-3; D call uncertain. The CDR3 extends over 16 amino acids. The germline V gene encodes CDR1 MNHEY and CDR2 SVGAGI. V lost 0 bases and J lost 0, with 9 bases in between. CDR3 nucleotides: TGTGCCAGCAGTTACTCGATAGCCTTCTCTGGAAACACCATATATTTT. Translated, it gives CASSYSIAFSGNTIYF.

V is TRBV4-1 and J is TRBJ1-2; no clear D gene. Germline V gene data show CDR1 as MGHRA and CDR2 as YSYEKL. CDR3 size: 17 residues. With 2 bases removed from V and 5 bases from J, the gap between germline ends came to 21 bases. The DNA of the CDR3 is TGCGCCAGCAGCCAAATCCCCGGGATACCTTTTGGGTATGGCTACACCTTC. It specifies CASSQIPGIPFGYGYTF.

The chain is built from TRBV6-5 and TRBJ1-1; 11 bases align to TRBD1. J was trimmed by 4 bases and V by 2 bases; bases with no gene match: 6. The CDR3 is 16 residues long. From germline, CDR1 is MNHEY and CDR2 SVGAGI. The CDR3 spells CASSYGGQGAGTEAFF. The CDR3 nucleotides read TGTGCCAGCAGTTACGGTGGACAGGGGGCCGGCACTGAAGCTTTCTTT.

The CDR3 coding sequence is TGTGCCAGCAGCTCTCTTGGCGGGAGGCCCTGGGGGAATGAGCAGTTCTTC. Protein product: CASSSLGGRPWGNEQFF. The genes are TRBV5-6 and TRBJ2-1; TRBD2 agrees at 8 bases. Per germline, CDR1 SGHDT and CDR2 YYEEEE. The CDR3 runs to 17 residues. V trimming: 3 bases; J trimming: 7 bases; junction bases outside the gene matches: 15.

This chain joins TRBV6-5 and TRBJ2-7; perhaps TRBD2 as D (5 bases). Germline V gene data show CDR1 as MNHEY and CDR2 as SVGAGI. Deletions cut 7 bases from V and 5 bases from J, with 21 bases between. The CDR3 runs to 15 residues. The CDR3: CASTTNELGIHEQYF. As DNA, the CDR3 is TGTGCCAGCACCACAAATGAACTAGGAATCCACGAGCAGTACTTC.

The DNA for the CDR3 is TGCAGCGTCCTCGCAGGGGACGGGGAGACCCAGTACTTC. Encoded protein: CSVLAGDGETQYF. The chain links TRBV29-1 to TRBJ2-5; a weak D match, TRBD1 (6 bases). Per germline, CDR1 SQVTM and CDR2 ANQGSEA. CDR3 size: 13 residues. Trimming took off 6 bases at V and 5 bases at J, with 16 bases between the two ends.

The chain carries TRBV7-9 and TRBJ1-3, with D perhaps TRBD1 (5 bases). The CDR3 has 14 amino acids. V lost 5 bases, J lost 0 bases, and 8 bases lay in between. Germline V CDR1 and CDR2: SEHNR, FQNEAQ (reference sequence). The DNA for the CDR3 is TGTGCCAGCAGCCCCGGGGGCTCTGGAAACACCATATATTTT. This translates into CASSPGGSGNTIYF.

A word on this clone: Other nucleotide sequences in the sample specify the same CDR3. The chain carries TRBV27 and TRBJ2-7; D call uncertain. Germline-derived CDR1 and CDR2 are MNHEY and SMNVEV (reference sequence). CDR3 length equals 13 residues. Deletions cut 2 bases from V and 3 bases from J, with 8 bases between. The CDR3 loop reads CASSLRGSYEQYF. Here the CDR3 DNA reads TGTGCCAGCAGTTTAAGAGGCAGCTACGAGCAGTACTTC.

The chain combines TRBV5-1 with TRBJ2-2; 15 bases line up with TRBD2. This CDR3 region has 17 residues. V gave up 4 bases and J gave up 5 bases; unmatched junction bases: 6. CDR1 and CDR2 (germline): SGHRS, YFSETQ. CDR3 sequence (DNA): TGCGCCAGCAGCGGGGGACTAGCGGGAGGCGGAACCGGGGAGCTGTTTTTT. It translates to CASSGGLAGGGTGELFF. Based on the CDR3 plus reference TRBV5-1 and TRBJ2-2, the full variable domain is KAGVTQTPRYLIKTRGQQVTLSCSPISGHRSVSWYQQTPGQGLQFLFEYFSETQRNKGNFPGRFSGRQFSNSRSEMNVSTLELGDSALYLCASSGGLAGGGTGELFFGEGSRLTVL.

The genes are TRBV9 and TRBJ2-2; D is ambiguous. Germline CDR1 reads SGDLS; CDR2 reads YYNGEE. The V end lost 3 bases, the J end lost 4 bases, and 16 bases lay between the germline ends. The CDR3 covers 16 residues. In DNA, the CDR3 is TGTGCCAGCAGCGCGCTCCGTTGGGCTGGCACCGGGGAGCTGTTTTTT. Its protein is CASSALRWAGTGELFF.